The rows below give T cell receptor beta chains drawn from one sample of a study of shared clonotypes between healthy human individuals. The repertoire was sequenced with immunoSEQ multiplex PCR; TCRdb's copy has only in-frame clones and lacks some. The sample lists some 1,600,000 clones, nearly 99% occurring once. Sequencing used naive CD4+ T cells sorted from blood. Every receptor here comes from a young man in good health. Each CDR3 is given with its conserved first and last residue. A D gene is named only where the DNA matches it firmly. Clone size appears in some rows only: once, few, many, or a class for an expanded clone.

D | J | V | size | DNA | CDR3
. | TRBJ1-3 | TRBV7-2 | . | TGTGCCAGCAGCTTAGTGGCGACAGTTGAAAACACCATATATTTT | CASSLVATVENTIYF
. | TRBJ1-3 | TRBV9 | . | TGTGCCAGCAGCGTAGGCGGGACAAGGAGTGGAAACACCATATATTTT | CASSVGGTRSGNTIYF
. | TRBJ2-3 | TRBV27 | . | TGTGCCAGCAGAGTTTCCGGCACAGATACGCAGTATTTT | CASRVSGTDTQYF
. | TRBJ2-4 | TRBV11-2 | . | TGTGCCAGCAGCCCAGGGTTTCGGGACATTCAGTACTTC | CASSPGFRDIQYF
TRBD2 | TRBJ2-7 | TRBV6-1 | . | TGTGCCAGCAGTGCCGTTCTAGCGGGAGCGTCCTACGAGCAGTACTTC | CASSAVLAGASYEQYF
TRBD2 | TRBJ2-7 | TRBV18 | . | TGTGCCAGCTCACCACAAACTAGCGGGAGCTACGAGCAGTACTTC | CASSPQTSGSYEQYF
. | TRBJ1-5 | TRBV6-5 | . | TGTGCCAGCAAGTCGGGTGATCAGCCCCAGCATTTT | CASKSGDQPQHF
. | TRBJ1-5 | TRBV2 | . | TGTGCCAGCAACGCGGGGTTTGTCAATCAGCCCCAGCATTTT | CASNAGFVNQPQHF
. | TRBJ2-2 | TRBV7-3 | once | TGTGCCAGCAGCTCCGGAGGAGGCACCGGGGAGCTGTTTTTT | CASSSGGGTGELFF
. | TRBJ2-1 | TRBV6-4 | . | TGTGCCAGCAGCCCCGGTCGCCTAAGCTCCTACAATGAGCAGTTCTTC | CASSPGRLSSYNEQFF
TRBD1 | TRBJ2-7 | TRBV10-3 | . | TGTGCCATCAGTGCCGGACAGGGAAGTAACGAGCAGTACTTC | CAISAGQGSNEQYF
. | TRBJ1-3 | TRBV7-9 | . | TGTGCCAGCAGCTTACAGGGGCCTTTTGGGAACACCATATATTTT | CASSLQGPFGNTIYF
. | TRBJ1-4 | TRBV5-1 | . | TGCGCCAGCAGCTTGGATCAGTCCCGTAATGAAAAACTGTTTTTT | CASSLDQSRNEKLFF
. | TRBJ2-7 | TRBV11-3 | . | TGTGCCAGCAGCTTAGACTCCATGGCGGGCTACGAGCAGTACTTC | CASSLDSMAGYEQYF
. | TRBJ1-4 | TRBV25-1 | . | TGTGCCAGCAGTGATCAGGGAATGCCTAATGAAAAACTGTTTTTT | CASSDQGMPNEKLFF
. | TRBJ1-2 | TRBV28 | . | TGTGCCAGCTCGACCCCAGGGAGCGGCTATGGCTACACCTTC | CASSTPGSGYGYTF
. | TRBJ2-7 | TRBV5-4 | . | TGTGCCAGCAGCTTGGGCGGGCAGATCCACGAGCAGTACTTC | CASSLGGQIHEQYF